This T cell receptor beta chain stems from a study of circulating tumor DNA in untreated peripheral T-cell lymphoma. The tumor tissue sample was taken at baseline before any treatment. The CDR3 consists of 14 residues. V lost 4 bases to trimming and J lost 2 bases, with 11 bases between them. Germline-derived CDR1 and CDR2 are LNHDA and SQIVND (reference sequence). Study-level points and caveats: Tumor-specific clonotypes were found in 65% to 80% of patients.

On this clone itself: Its antigen is unidentified.

Method: immunoSEQ multiplex PCR; TCRdb's copy keeps in-frame clones and lacks some. The table includes fewer than 11,000 clones, about 80% detected once. Sequencing was performed on tumor tissue. The sequence was obtained from a human donor with peripheral T-cell lymphoma. This chain uses TRBV19 with TRBJ1-1; perhaps TRBD1 as D (5 bases). CDR3 coding DNA: TGTGCCAGTAGTACGGGGACGGCAAACACTGAAGCTTTCTTT. Translated, it gives CASSTGTANTEAFF.